This passage covers 27 T cell receptor beta chains from one sample sequenced in a study of beta chain features in type 1 diabetes. Broader study findings: Moderate but significant shortening of TCRB CDR3s was recorded in all four CD4+ subsets from Type 1 diabetes patients.

Since all of the isolated RNA was reverse transcribed, expressed TCRB transcripts were what got sequenced. The method was immunoSEQ multiplex PCR; TCRdb's version includes in-frame clones alone and lacks a portion of them. Here the sample spans 500,000 to 850,000 clones, about 14% being singletons. No antigen has been assigned to these receptors. Sequencing was performed on naive CD4+ T cells from blood. Source of these receptors: a young man with type 1 diabetes.

The chain has TRBV28 and TRBJ2-5; no clear D. Looked up from germline, CDR1 is MDHEN and CDR2 is SYDVKM. V lost 3 bases, J lost 0 bases, and 5 bases lay in between. This CDR3 is built from 13 residues. The CDR3 protein is CASSFNNQETQYF. For the CDR3, the DNA is TGTGCCAGCAGTTTCAACAACCAAGAGACCCAGTACTTC.

In this sample, this clone turned up a few times. The chain joins TRBV20-1 to TRBJ2-5; the D is unclear. The CDR3 spans 11 residues. Germline CDR1 and CDR2: DFQATT and SNEGSKA (reference sequence). V lost 6 bases and J 4 bases, leaving 9 bases between the germline ends. The CDR3 DNA follows: TGCAGTGCCCAGGCTGTAGAGACCCAGTACTTC. It codes for CSAQAVETQYF.

The chain has TRBV19 and TRBJ2-3, with a tentative D call TRBD2 (5 bases). This CDR3 region has 14 residues. Germline values: CDR1 LNHDA, CDR2 SQIVND (reference sequence). With 6 bases removed from V and 3 bases from J, the gap between germline ends came to 13 bases. DNA of the CDR3: TGTGCCAGTAGCCTCGGACTGGGAACAGATACGCAGTATTTT. It translates to CASSLGLGTDTQYF.

This clone was observed a handful of times. V gene TRBV5-6 combines with J gene TRBJ2-2; 7 bases align to TRBD2. CDR1 SGHDT and CDR2 YYEEEE come from the germline V gene. The CDR3 is 14 amino acids. The J segment lost 1 base and the V segment lost 5 bases, leaving 2 bases of the junction unmatched. The CDR3 spells CASRRTRNTGELFF. DNA for the CDR3: TGTGCCAGCAGACGGACTAGGAACACCGGGGAGCTGTTTTTT.

This clone was counted only a few times. This chain uses TRBV9 with TRBJ1-5; D may be TRBD1 (5 bases). CDR3 length equals 15 residues. Trimming took 4 bases from V and 0 from J, leaving 11 bases between them. Germline CDR1 SGDLS, CDR2 YYNGEE. CDR3 loop: CASSPRGDSNQPQHF. CDR3 nucleotides: TGTGCCAGCAGCCCCCGGGGGGATAGCAATCAGCCCCAGCATTTT.

This clone appeared a few times. V gene TRBV18 combines with J gene TRBJ2-2, with 7 bases that match TRBD1. J lost 3 bases, V lost 2 bases, and 6 bases had no gene match. The CDR3 has 16 residues. Per the germline V gene, CDR1 is KGHSH and CDR2 is LQKENI. The CDR3, as DNA: TGTGCCAGCTCACCATCACAGGGGCCCTACACCGGGGAGCTGTTTTTT. Translation gives CASSPSQGPYTGELFF.

The chain recombines TRBV19 with TRBJ1-2; TRBD1 might be the D (5 bases). The ends were cut back, 2 bases at V and 4 bases at J, with 14 bases in the middle. Germline V gene data show CDR1 as LNHDA and CDR2 as SQIVND (reference sequence). The CDR3 consists of 15 residues. Here the CDR3 reads CASSISGRAIYGYTF. The CDR3 nucleotides are TGTGCCAGTAGTATATCTGGCAGGGCTATCTATGGCTACACCTTC.

There are a few counts of this clone. V is TRBV30 and J is TRBJ1-2; D may be TRBD1 (5 bases). V gave up 2 bases and J gave up 4 bases, with 29 bases separating them. The length of the CDR3 is 19 residues. Germline-derived CDR1 and CDR2 are GTSNPN and SVGIG (reference sequence). CDR3 DNA: TGTGCCTGGAGTAGTTACCAGGCTTCGGGACCTCAAGAGGGCTATGGCTACACCTTC. It is translated as CAWSSYQASGPQEGYGYTF.

The chain employs TRBV9 and TRBJ2-1; weak D call: TRBD2 (5 bases). Per the germline V gene, CDR1 is SGDLS and CDR2 is YYNGEE. V was shortened by 4 bases and J by 2 bases, with 13 bases between the two germline ends. The CDR3 has 15 residues. The CDR3 DNA is TGTGCCAGCAGCTCAAGAGGGAGTACCTACAATGAGCAGTTCTTC. Translation: CASSSRGSTYNEQFF.

The rearrangement links TRBV6-5 to TRBJ2-3; 8 bases are shared with TRBD2. The CDR3 extends over 16 amino acids. Germline values: CDR1 MNHEY, CDR2 SVGAGI. The J segment lost 2 bases and the V segment lost 0 bases, leaving 4 bases of the junction unmatched. The CDR3 DNA follows: TGTGCCAGCAGTTACTCGATAGCGGGGCTCACAGATACGCAGTATTTT. Protein: CASSYSIAGLTDTQYF.

V usage is TRBV15 and J usage is TRBJ2-5, with no clear D. The CDR3 loop spans 15 amino acids. The germline V and J ends were trimmed by 8 bases and 0 bases, with 16 bases remaining between them. Germline assignment: CDR1 LNHNV and CDR2 YYDKDF (reference sequence). CDR3 nucleotide sequence: TGTGCCACCTCCGCTCTTGATTGGTACCAAGAGACCCAGTACTTC. Encoded protein: CATSALDWYQETQYF.

This clone showed up just a few times. This sequence joins TRBV7-9 and TRBJ2-5, with no clear D. Looked up from germline, CDR1 is SEHNR and CDR2 is FQNEAQ (reference sequence). Trimming cost V 0 bases and J 5 bases, with 10 bases left between them. This CDR3 has 14 amino acids. The CDR3 reads CASSLALRGETQYF. CDR3 sequence (DNA): TGTGCCAGCAGCTTAGCGCTACGTGGGGAGACCCAGTACTTC.

This clone has a handful of counts. V usage is TRBV6-5 and J usage is TRBJ2-7, with TRBD1 matching 10 bases. Germline V lookup: CDR1 MNHEY, CDR2 SVGAGI. J gave up 0 bases and V 6 bases, and 2 bases lay outside the gene matches. The CDR3 consists of 14 residues. CDR3: CASSRDRGSYEQYF. Here the CDR3 DNA reads TGTGCCAGCAGCCGGGACAGGGGCTCCTACGAGCAGTACTTC.

V and J are TRBV18 and TRBJ1-4; perhaps TRBD1 as D (5 bases). This CDR3 spans 14 amino acids. V was clipped by 0 bases and J by 3 bases, with 5 bases between them. The germline gives CDR1 KGHSH, CDR2 LQKENI. For the CDR3, the DNA is TGTGCCAGCTCACCACCGGGGGCTAATGAAAAACTGTTTTTT. It codes for CASSPPGANEKLFF.

Note on this clone: This sample includes further DNA sequences coding for the same CDR3. The CDR3 spells CASYPRDSAKTQYF. CDR3 nucleotides: TGTGCCTCTTACCCCCGGGACAGTGCGAAGACCCAGTACTTC. V usage is TRBV30 and J usage is TRBJ2-5; TRBD1 agrees at 7 bases. Looked up from germline, CDR1 is GTSNPN and CDR2 is SVGIG (reference sequence). J was trimmed by 6 bases and V by 7 bases; bases with no gene match: 14. The CDR3 loop spans 14 amino acids.

CDR3 region: CATRPQGLRETQYF. CDR3 bases: TGTGCTACTAGACCGCAGGGGCTTCGAGAGACCCAGTACTTC. The rearrangement links TRBV30 to TRBJ2-5; D perhaps matches TRBD1 (6 bases). The CDR3 covers 14 residues. Germline CDR1 GTSNPN, CDR2 SVGIG (reference sequence).

The chain employs TRBV11-2 and TRBJ1-2; D is undetermined. CDR3 length: 14 amino acids. V was trimmed by 1 base and J by 4 bases, leaving 10 bases between them. Per germline, CDR1 SGHAT and CDR2 FQNNGV. The CDR3 sequence is CASSLGPEFYGYTF. The CDR3 DNA reads TGTGCCAGCAGCTTAGGTCCAGAGTTCTATGGCTACACCTTC.

This clone was found a few times. The chain has TRBV30 and TRBJ2-1; tentatively, D is TRBD2 (7 bases). Trimming removed 2 bases from V and 3 bases from J, with 11 bases in between. Germline CDR1 is GTSNPN and CDR2 is SVGIG (reference sequence). The CDR3 is 14 residues long. Written as DNA, the CDR3 is TGTGCCTGGAGTAGGCGGGGGCTCTACAATGAGCAGTTCTTC. Its protein is CAWSRRGLYNEQFF.

The J gene is TRBJ2-7, the V gene TRBV7-6; tentative D call: TRBD1 (7 bases). CDR1 is SGHVS and CDR2 is FNYEAQ in the germline V gene. V shed 0 bases and J shed 2 bases, with 11 bases lying between them. CDR3 length: 15 amino acids. The CDR3, as DNA: TGTGCCAGCAGCTTAGCAGCAGGGGGGCCCTACGAGCAGTACTTC. Translating it yields CASSLAAGGPYEQYF.

Turning to this clone: Germline is not matched at one junction end, which may reflect a read error. J is TRBJ1-1 and V is TRBV6-5; the D gene is possibly TRBD1 (6 bases). The CDR3 loop spans 13 amino acids. CDR1 is MNHEY, CDR2 SVGAGI, per germline. The CDR3 spells CYLWRGAEGEAFF. The CDR3 bases are TGCTACCTATGGCGGGGGGCTGAAGGTGAAGCTTTCTTT.

In its sample, this clone was seen a few times. The rearrangement links TRBV15 to TRBJ2-7; D is unresolved. The CDR3 is made up of 14 amino acids. V was pared by 0 bases and J by 0 bases, with 6 bases between. Germline loops: CDR1 LNHNV, CDR2 YYDKDF (reference sequence). The CDR3 spells CATSRDPPSYEQYF. For the CDR3, the DNA is TGTGCCACCAGCAGAGATCCTCCCTCCTACGAGCAGTACTTC.

V gene TRBV6-5 combines with J gene TRBJ1-4, with D perhaps TRBD1 (5 bases). Trimming pared 0 bases from V and 5 bases from J, leaving 10 bases between. Germline V lookup: CDR1 MNHEY, CDR2 SVGAGI. The CDR3 has 15 residues. The CDR3, as DNA: TGTGCCAGCAGTTACTCACGGGGGGAAAATGAAAAACTGTTTTTT. Translation gives CASSYSRGENEKLFF.

Only a few counts were recorded for this clone. The chain is built from TRBV29-1 and TRBJ1-1; a weak D match, TRBD1 (6 bases). The V gene lost 8 bases and the J gene lost 0 bases, with 13 bases spanning the gap. The germline V gene has CDR1 SQVTM and CDR2 ANQGSEA. The CDR3 is 13 amino acids. CDR3 bases: TGCAGCACTTACAGGGCGATGAACACTGAAGCTTTCTTT. This sequence encodes CSTYRAMNTEAFF.

This chain connects TRBV5-4 to TRBJ2-7, with 11 nucleotides matching TRBD2. Germline V gives CDR1 SGHNT, CDR2 YYREEE (reference sequence). The V segment lost 2 bases and the J segment 3 bases; nucleotides outside the gene matches: 10. The CDR3 loop spans 17 amino acids. This chain's CDR3 is CASSLLSLAGGNYEQYF. The CDR3 nucleotides read TGTGCCAGCAGCTTACTATCTTTAGCGGGAGGGAACTACGAGCAGTACTTC.

A few counts support this clone. V and J are TRBV9 and TRBJ2-2, with 10 positions matching TRBD1. V dropped 3 bases and J dropped 5; count of bases not matched to a gene: 7. Germline V gene sequence: CDR1 SGDLS, CDR2 YYNGEE. The CDR3 runs to 16 residues. CDR3 sequence: CASSGRDRGNTGELFF. As DNA, the CDR3 is TGTGCCAGCAGCGGCAGGGACAGGGGAAATACCGGGGAGCTGTTTTTT.

This clone was detected only a few times. This sequence joins TRBV27 and TRBJ1-5; a weak D match, TRBD1 (5 bases). The CDR3 contains 16 residues. V was pared by 6 bases and J by 7 bases, with 22 bases between. From germline, CDR1 is MNHEY and CDR2 SMNVEV (reference sequence). CDR3 amino acids: CASRQLSGQGRQPQHF. The CDR3 nucleotides read TGTGCCAGCAGACAACTATCTGGGCAGGGCCGGCAGCCCCAGCATTTT.

The V call is TRBV10-2, the J call TRBJ1-5; D uncertain. The CDR3 has 15 amino acids. Trimming pared 3 bases from V and 4 bases from J, leaving 13 bases between. Germline lookup yields CDR1 WSHSY and CDR2 SAAADI. CDR3 residues: CASSEWSGRNQPQHF. The CDR3 DNA sequence: TGCGCCAGCAGTGAATGGTCGGGGAGGAATCAGCCCCAGCATTTT.